The entry below gives a single T cell receptor beta chain sequence along with its context. Only in-frame clones appear in the TCRdb table, and some are missing; sequencing was by immunoSEQ multiplex PCR. The repertoire holds about 57,000 clones, 85% to 90% seen once, with 0.3% to 0.45% in the top ten. The record originates from a study of OX40 agonist ivuxolimab in advanced cancers. The CDR3 totals 14 residues. Trimming left V 6 bases short and J 4 bases short, with 14 bases between. Germline loops: CDR1 SGHVS, CDR2 FQNEAQ. The chain has TRBV7-8 and TRBJ2-3; D may be TRBD1 or TRBD2 (5 bases each). The sequence was collected from an adult with an advanced solid tumor such as melanoma, head and neck, liver or kidney cancer. This sample comprised CD4+ or CD8+ T cells sorted from blood, obtained in a trial of the OX40 agonist ivuxolimab. Written as DNA, the CDR3 is TGTGCCAGCAGGGTCTGGCCGGGGCCAGATACGCAGTATTTT. Translation gives CASRVWPGPDTQYF.